The T cell receptor beta chain described here comes from a study of blood T cell repertoires in COVID-19. Across the study: Acute-phase and convalescent COVID-19 samples originated in the United States, Italy and Spain. T cells, B-cell-depleted T cells, or PBMCs provided the cDNA or gDNA that served as material.

Per the study methods: Nucleated cell counts were estimated from reference gene primer amplification. Using immunoSEQ multiplex PCR, the repertoire was profiled, and TCRdb retains in-frame clones only, with some absent. Clonal size and the V and J genes are those of that table, whereas D and trimming came from the DNA. Of around 100,000 clones in the sample, around 84% were seen once. This clone has only a few counts. The sequenced sample was peripheral blood. The TCR was taken from a woman in her fifties or sixties with acute or convalescent COVID-19.

The CDR3: CASSASTSGGTDTQYF. As DNA, the CDR3 is TGCGCCAGCAGCGCATCGACTAGCGGGGGCACAGATACGCAGTATTTT. The J gene is TRBJ2-3, the V gene TRBV5-1; TRBD2 aligns across 11 bases. The CDR3 runs 16 residues. Germline CDR1 reads SGHRS; CDR2 reads YFSETQ. Trimming removed 4 bases from V and 1 base from J; junction bases left unmatched: 5.